One sample yielded the 27 T cell receptor beta chains listed below, sequenced in a study of blood T cell repertoires in COVID-19 (dated by TCRdb to about 2020). To prepare the library, the immunoSEQ multiplex PCR assay was applied. The table was pulled from immuneACCESS by TCRdb, which kept in-frame rearrangements only. Such tables lose some clones; where checked, under half of the loss comes from unresolved V genes, and the rest has no known cause. For this sample the table gives about 150,000 clones, of which around 80% were detected only once. Of the sample, approximately 16% falls within the top ten clones. The specimen sequenced was peripheral blood. These receptors were obtained from a human donor with acute or convalescent COVID-19. The donor label of this sample is uncertain.

This chain joins TRBV7-2 and TRBJ1-1, with 7 bases lining up with TRBD1. Germline CDR1 is SGHTA and CDR2 is FQGNSA. The CDR3 consists of 15 residues. The J segment lost 4 bases and the V segment lost 4 bases, leaving 9 bases of the junction unmatched. In DNA, the CDR3 is TGTGCCAGCAGCTCTGAGACGAGGGGGCGCACTGAAGCTTTCTTT. This encodes CASSSETRGRTEAFF.

This CDR3 is CASSQDHRVGGYTF. DNA for the CDR3: TGTGCCAGCAGCCAAGATCACAGGGTTGGGGGCTACACCTTC. V gene TRBV3-1 (or the pseudogene TRBV3-2) combines with J gene TRBJ1-2; a weak D match, TRBD1 (6 bases). The V and J ends lost 0 bases and 8 bases respectively, with 13 bases between them. The CDR3 totals 14 residues. CDR1 is LGHDT, CDR2 YNNKEL, per germline (reference sequence).

The V gene is TRBV5-1, the J gene TRBJ2-3; the match to TRBD1 covers 8 bases. Germline V lookup: CDR1 SGHRS, CDR2 YFSETQ. The CDR3 runs to 13 residues. J lost 7 bases, V lost 5 bases, and 6 bases had no gene match. The CDR3 loop reads CASSGQGGNTQYF. DNA of the CDR3: TGCGCCAGCAGTGGACAGGGCGGGAATACGCAGTATTTT.

J is TRBJ1-5 and V is TRBV5-5; D not resolved. Germline V CDR1 and CDR2: SGHKS, YYEKEE (reference sequence). V lost 4 bases to trimming and J lost 0 bases, with 8 bases between them. There are 14 residues in the CDR3. DNA for the CDR3: TGTGCCAGCAGCCTGAGGAATAGCAATCAGCCCCAGCATTTT. Protein sequence: CASSLRNSNQPQHF.

This chain links TRBV21-1 with TRBJ1-1; the D call in the table, TRBD1, was not verified against the DNA. TRBV21-1 constitutes a pseudogene. The CDR3 runs to 16 residues. The CDR3 spells CASSTGQGSGATEAFF. Here the CDR3 DNA reads TGTGCCAGCAGCACCGGACAGGGGTCGGGGGCCACTGAAGCTTTCTTT.

This clone was counted only a few times. The J gene is TRBJ1-2, the V gene TRBV27; D is unresolved. CDR1 is MNHEY, CDR2 SMNVEV, per germline (reference sequence). Trimming removed 4 bases from V and 1 base from J, with 13 bases in between. This CDR3 is built from 15 residues. The CDR3 spells CASSSLESINYGYTF. Here the CDR3 DNA reads TGTGCCAGCAGTTCCCTAGAGAGTATTAACTATGGCTACACCTTC.

The chain uses TRBV6-5 and TRBJ1-3; D is ambiguous. CDR3 length: 14 amino acids. In germline, CDR1 is MNHEY, CDR2 SVGAGI. Trimming took off 8 bases at V and 0 bases at J, with 11 bases between the two ends. CDR3 sequence reads: CASEKRSSGNTIYF. The CDR3 DNA follows: TGTGCCAGCGAGAAGAGGAGCTCTGGAAACACCATATATTTT.

The chain recombines TRBV5-6 with TRBJ1-1; possible D gene TRBD1, 5 bases. The V end was cut by 0 bases, the J end by 1 base, with 10 bases between. In germline, CDR1 is SGHDT, CDR2 YYEEEE. The CDR3 spans 15 residues. DNA for the CDR3: TGTGCCAGCAGCTTGGCCGGACAAACGAACACTGAAGCTTTCTTT. This gives the protein CASSLAGQTNTEAFF.

Here the CDR3 DNA reads TGTGCCAGCAGCGTAAGTACAGGGCCGACCTACGAGCAGTACTTC. The encoded protein is CASSVSTGPTYEQYF. V is TRBV9 and J is TRBJ2-7; a possible D gene is TRBD1 (6 bases). Germline loops: CDR1 SGDLS, CDR2 YYNGEE. Trimming left V 1 base short and J 2 bases short, with 13 bases between. This CDR3 region has 15 residues.

The chain uses TRBV5-5 and TRBJ2-7; D possibly corresponds to TRBD1 (6 bases). The germline V gene has CDR1 SGHKS and CDR2 YYEKEE (reference sequence). The CDR3 spans 15 residues. Trimming removed 2 bases at V and 7 bases at J, with 19 bases between. This chain's CDR3 is CASSLQYLQGSEQYF. CDR3 DNA: TGTGCCAGCAGCTTACAATACTTACAGGGAAGTGAGCAGTACTTC.

V is TRBV2 and J is TRBJ2-1; 8 nucleotides line up with TRBD2. V trimming: 8 bases; J trimming: 10 bases; junction bases outside the gene matches: 13. The CDR3 has 14 residues. CDR1 SNHLY and CDR2 FYNNEI come from the germline V gene. CDR3: CASSGGGPWGEQFF. The CDR3 coding sequence is TGTGCCAGCTCCGGCGGGGGGCCGTGGGGCGAGCAGTTCTTC. Looking up the rest from reference TRBV2 and TRBJ2-1 gives the full variable domain: EPEVTQTPSHQVTQMGQEVILRCVPISNHLYFYWYRQILGQKVEFLVSFYNNEISEKSEIFDDQFSVERPDGSNFTLKIRSTKLEDSAMYFCASSGGGPWGEQFFGPGTRLTVL.

V is TRBV6-5 and J is TRBJ1-1; D might be TRBD1 (5 bases). There are 15 residues in the CDR3. V dropped 2 bases and J dropped 5 bases, with 15 bases sitting between them. Germline V CDR1 and CDR2: MNHEY, SVGAGI. This CDR3 reads CASSYRRELRTEAFF. The CDR3 coding sequence is TGTGCCAGCAGTTACCGCAGGGAACTGAGGACTGAAGCTTTCTTT.

The V call is TRBV3-1 (or the pseudogene TRBV3-2), the J call TRBJ2-2, with D perhaps TRBD2 (6 bases). Per germline, CDR1 LGHDT and CDR2 YNNKEL (reference sequence). V was trimmed by 1 base and J by 0 bases, leaving 12 bases between them. The CDR3 length is 17 residues. The CDR3 DNA sequence: TGTGCCAGCAGCCAAGTGAGCTCGGGGGCGAACACCGGGGAGCTGTTTTTT. This encodes CASSQVSSGANTGELFF.

The rearrangement joins TRBV7-9 to TRBJ1-2; 7 nucleotides match TRBD1. The length of the CDR3 is 15 residues. Germline V gene data show CDR1 as SEHNR and CDR2 as FQNEAQ (reference sequence). With V trimmed by 1 base and J by 1 base, 3 bases remained unmatched. The DNA of the CDR3 is TGTGCCAGCAGCTTAGAGACAGGGATTAACTATGGCTACACCTTC. Translating it yields CASSLETGINYGYTF.

The chain couples TRBV30 to TRBJ1-1, with 8 bases fitting TRBD1. Trimming took 8 bases from V and 1 from J; bases not matched to a gene: 9. CDR3 size: 14 residues. The V gene's germline CDR1 is GTSNPN and CDR2 SVGIG (reference sequence). CDR3 region: CAGNPGQGNTEAFF. Written as DNA, the CDR3 is TGTGCCGGTAATCCAGGACAGGGGAACACTGAAGCTTTCTTT.

The chain carries TRBV3-1 (or the pseudogene TRBV3-2) and TRBJ1-6; D unresolved. V was pared by 4 bases and J by 4 bases, with 11 bases between. The V gene's germline CDR1 is LGHDT and CDR2 YNNKEL (reference sequence). The CDR3 has 15 amino acids. The CDR3 nucleotides are TGTGCCAGCAGCCCTCGGGGTAGATATAATTCACCCCTCCACTTT. Its translation is CASSPRGRYNSPLHF.

V usage is TRBV11-2 and J usage is TRBJ2-1, with 7 bases matching TRBD1. Germline V CDR1 and CDR2: SGHAT, FQNNGV. The CDR3 runs to 12 residues. V lost 5 bases and J lost 6; bases outside the gene matches: 1. CDR3: CASSNRGNEQFF. In nucleotides, the CDR3 is TGTGCCAGCAGCAACAGGGGCAATGAGCAGTTCTTC.

The gene calls are TRBV18 and TRBJ2-1, with 14 bases identical to TRBD2. The CDR3 has 18 amino acids. The V and J ends lost 5 bases and 5 bases, in that order; junction bases with no gene match: 11. In germline, CDR1 is KGHSH, CDR2 LQKENI. CDR3 bases: TGTGCCAGCTCAATCGTCGGGACTAGCGGGGGAGGAAACAATGAGCAGTTCTTC. Translated, it gives CASSIVGTSGGGNNEQFF.

This chain links TRBV29-1 with TRBJ2-3; D is unresolved. This CDR3 is 16 amino acids long. Germline V gene data show CDR1 as SQVTM and CDR2 as ANQGSEA. Trimming shortened V by 5 bases and J by 2 bases, and 20 bases separated the two germline ends. The CDR3 region has the DNA TGCAGCGTTCGGGTTAGGCGACTTACTTCCACAGATACGCAGTATTTT. Amino acids: CSVRVRRLTSTDTQYF.

In this sample, this clone turned up a few times. V usage is TRBV6-5 and J usage is TRBJ1-2; maybe TRBD1 (6 bases). V was pared by 5 bases and J by 3 bases, with 13 bases between. The CDR3 contains 14 residues. Per germline, CDR1 MNHEY and CDR2 SVGAGI. CDR3 bases: TGTGCCAGCAGTAGGACAGAAAATGACTATGGCTACACCTTC. It encodes CASSRTENDYGYTF.

The J gene is TRBJ1-5, the V gene TRBV19; 7 nucleotides line up with TRBD1. Germline-derived CDR1 and CDR2 are LNHDA and SQIVND (reference sequence). The length of the CDR3 is 15 residues. V lost 4 bases to trimming and J lost 0 bases; unmatched junction nucleotides: 3. CDR3 DNA sequence: TGTGCCAGTAGTACCACAGGGGATAGCAATCAGCCCCAGCATTTT. The encoded protein is CASSTTGDSNQPQHF.

Written as DNA, the CDR3 is TGTGCCAGCAGCGGGCGGGGGGCGAACACCGGGGAGCTGTTTTTT. Protein: CASSGRGANTGELFF. This chain connects TRBV11-3 to TRBJ2-2; TRBD2 agrees at 8 bases. The trim removed 5 bases at V and 0 bases at J, leaving 2 bases unmatched. This CDR3 contains 15 residues. The germline V gene has CDR1 SGHNT and CDR2 YENEEA.

There are a few counts of this clone. The J gene is TRBJ2-5, the V gene TRBV12-3 or TRBV12-4, with TRBD2 matching over 9 bases. Germline trimming cut 7 bases from V and 5 bases from J; bases unmatched to any gene: 5. The CDR3 has 13 amino acids. In DNA, the CDR3 is TGTGCCAGCACGCGGGGGGGCCTTGAGACCCAGTACTTC. Its protein is CASTRGGLETQYF.

The V and J genes are TRBV27 and TRBJ2-5; TRBD1 is a possible D gene (6 bases). Per germline, CDR1 MNHEY and CDR2 SMNVEV (reference sequence). Trimming left V 0 bases short and J 6 bases short, with 8 bases between. The CDR3 extends over 13 amino acids. CDR3 nucleotide sequence: TGTGCCAGCAGTTTATCAGGGGGAAAGACCCAGTACTTC. Translated, it gives CASSLSGGKTQYF.

The gene calls are TRBV28 and TRBJ2-1, with TRBD1 matching 7 bases. The length of the CDR3 is 15 residues. Germline V gives CDR1 MDHEN, CDR2 SYDVKM. The V segment lost 2 bases and the J segment 10 bases; nucleotides outside the gene matches: 11. CDR3 region: CASSLEGAPGWEQFF. CDR3 nucleotides: TGTGCCAGCAGTTTAGAGGGGGCTCCAGGATGGGAGCAGTTCTTC.

This clone was picked up a small number of times. The chain recombines TRBV4-3 with TRBJ2-3, with D possibly TRBD2 on 6 matching bases. CDR3 length: 18 residues. From germline, CDR1 is LGHNA and CDR2 YSLEER. Trimming took off 4 bases at V and 2 bases at J, with 22 bases between the two ends. The CDR3 sequence: CASSPRFPGLRTTDTQYF. The CDR3 region has the DNA TGCGCCAGCAGCCCGAGATTTCCGGGACTCCGAACCACAGATACGCAGTATTTT.

The V and J genes are TRBV25-1 and TRBJ2-2; 10 nucleotides align to TRBD1. Germline CDR1 and CDR2: MGHDK and SYGVNS. Germline trimming cut 4 bases from V and 4 bases from J; bases unmatched to any gene: 3. CDR3 size: 15 residues. The CDR3 sequence: CASSVRTGGTGELFF. The CDR3 nucleotides read TGTGCCAGCAGTGTAAGGACAGGGGGCACCGGGGAGCTGTTTTTT.